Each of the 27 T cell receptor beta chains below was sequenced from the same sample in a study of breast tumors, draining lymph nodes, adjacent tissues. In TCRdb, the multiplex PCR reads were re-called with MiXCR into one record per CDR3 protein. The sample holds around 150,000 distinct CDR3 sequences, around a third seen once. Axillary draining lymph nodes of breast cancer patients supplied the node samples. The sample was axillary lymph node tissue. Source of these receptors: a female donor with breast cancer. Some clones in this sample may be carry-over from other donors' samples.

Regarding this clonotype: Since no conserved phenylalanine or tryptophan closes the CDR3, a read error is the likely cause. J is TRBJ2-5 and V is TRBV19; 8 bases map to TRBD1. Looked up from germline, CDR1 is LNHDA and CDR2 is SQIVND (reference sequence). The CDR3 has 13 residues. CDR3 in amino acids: CASSLDRGKTQYS. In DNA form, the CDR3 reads TGTGCCAGTAGTCTAGACAGGGGAAAGACCCAGTACTCC.

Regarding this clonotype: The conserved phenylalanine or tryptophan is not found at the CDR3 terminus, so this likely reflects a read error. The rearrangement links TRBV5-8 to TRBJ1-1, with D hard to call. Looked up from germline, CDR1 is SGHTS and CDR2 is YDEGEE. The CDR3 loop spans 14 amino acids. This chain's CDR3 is CASRLGNLNTEAFL. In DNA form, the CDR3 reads TGCGCCAGCAGGTTAGGGAATCTGAACACTGAAGCTTTCTTG.

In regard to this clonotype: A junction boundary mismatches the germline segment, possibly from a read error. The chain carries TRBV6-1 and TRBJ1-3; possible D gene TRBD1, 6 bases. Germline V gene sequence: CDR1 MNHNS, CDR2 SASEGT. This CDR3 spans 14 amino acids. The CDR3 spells CASQGLFSGDTIYF. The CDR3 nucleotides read TGTGCCAGCCAGGGGCTTTTCTCTGGAGACACCATATATTTT.

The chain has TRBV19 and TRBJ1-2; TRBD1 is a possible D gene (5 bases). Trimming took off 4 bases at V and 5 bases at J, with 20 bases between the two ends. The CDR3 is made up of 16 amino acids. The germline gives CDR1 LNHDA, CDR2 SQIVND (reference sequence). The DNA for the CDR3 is TGTGCCAGTAGTACGGATCCTTGGGGGTTTGGGTATGGCTACACCTTC. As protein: CASSTDPWGFGYGYTF. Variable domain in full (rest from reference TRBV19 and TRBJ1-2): DGGITQSPKYLFRKEGQNVTLSCEQNLNHDAMYWYRQDPGQGLRLIYYSQIVNDFQKGDIAEGYSVSREKKESFPLTVTSAQKNPTAFYLCASSTDPWGFGYGYTFGSGTRLTVV.

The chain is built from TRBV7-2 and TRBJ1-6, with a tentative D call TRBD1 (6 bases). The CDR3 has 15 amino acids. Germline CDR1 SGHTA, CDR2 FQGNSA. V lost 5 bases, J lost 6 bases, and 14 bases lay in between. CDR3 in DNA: TGTGCCAGCAGCCCCCAGGGGCAGCCTAATTCACCCCTCCACTTT. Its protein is CASSPQGQPNSPLHF.

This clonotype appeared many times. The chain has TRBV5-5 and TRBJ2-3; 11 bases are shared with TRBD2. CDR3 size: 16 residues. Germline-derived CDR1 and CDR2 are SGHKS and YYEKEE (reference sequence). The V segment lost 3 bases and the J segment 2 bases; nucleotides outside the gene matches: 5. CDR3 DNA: TGTGCCAGCAGCTGGGGGACTAGCGGTTTCACAGATACGCAGTATTTT. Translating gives CASSWGTSGFTDTQYF.

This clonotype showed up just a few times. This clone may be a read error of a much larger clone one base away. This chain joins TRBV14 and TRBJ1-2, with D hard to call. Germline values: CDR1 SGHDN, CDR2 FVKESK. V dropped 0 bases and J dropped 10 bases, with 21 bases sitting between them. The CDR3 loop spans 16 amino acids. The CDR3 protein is CASSQDPLSDENAYTF. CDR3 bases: TGTGCCAGCAGCCAAGATCCGCTTTCTGATGAGAATGCCTACACCTTC. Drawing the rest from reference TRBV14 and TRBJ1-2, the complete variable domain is EAGVTQFPSHSVIEKGQTVTLRCDPISGHDNLYWYRRVMGKEIKFLLHFVKESKQDESGMPNNRFLAERTGGTYSTLKVQPAELEDSGVYFCASSQDPLSDENAYTFGSGTRLTVV.

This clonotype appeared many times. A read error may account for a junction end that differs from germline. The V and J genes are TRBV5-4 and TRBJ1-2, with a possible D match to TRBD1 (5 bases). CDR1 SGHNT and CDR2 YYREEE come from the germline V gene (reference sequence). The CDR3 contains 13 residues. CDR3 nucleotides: TGTGCCAGCAGCTTACCGCGAGGAGGGGCCACCGCCTTC. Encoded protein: CASSLPRGGATAF.

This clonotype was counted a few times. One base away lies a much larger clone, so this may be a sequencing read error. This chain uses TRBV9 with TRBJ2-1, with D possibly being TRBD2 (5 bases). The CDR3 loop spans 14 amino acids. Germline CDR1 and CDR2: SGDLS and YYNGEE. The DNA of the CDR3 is TGTGCCAGCAGCCCGACCGGGAACTACAATGAGCAGTCCTTC. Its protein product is CASSPTGNYNEQSF.

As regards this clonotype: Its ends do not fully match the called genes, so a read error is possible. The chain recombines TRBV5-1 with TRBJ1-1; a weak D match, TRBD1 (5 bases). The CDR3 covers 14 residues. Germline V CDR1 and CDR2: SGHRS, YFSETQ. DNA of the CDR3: TGCGCCAGCAGCTTGGGGGGGACTCGAACTGAAGTTTTCTTT. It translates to CASSLGGTRTEVFF.

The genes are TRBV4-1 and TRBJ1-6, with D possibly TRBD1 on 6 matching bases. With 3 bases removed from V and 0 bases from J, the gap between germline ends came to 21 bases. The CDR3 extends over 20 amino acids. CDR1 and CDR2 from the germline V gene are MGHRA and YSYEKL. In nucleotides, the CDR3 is TGCGCCAGCAGCCAGTACAGGGCTAGTTTTTCGAGCTCCTATAATTCACCCCTCCACTTT. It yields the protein CASSQYRASFSSSYNSPLHF.

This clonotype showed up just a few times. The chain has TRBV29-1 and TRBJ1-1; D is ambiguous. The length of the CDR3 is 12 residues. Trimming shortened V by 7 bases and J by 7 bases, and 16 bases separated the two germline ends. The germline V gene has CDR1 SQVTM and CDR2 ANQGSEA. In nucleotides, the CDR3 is TGCAGCGCTCAGGTTGGAGCCAATGAAGCTTTCTTT. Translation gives CSAQVGANEAFF.

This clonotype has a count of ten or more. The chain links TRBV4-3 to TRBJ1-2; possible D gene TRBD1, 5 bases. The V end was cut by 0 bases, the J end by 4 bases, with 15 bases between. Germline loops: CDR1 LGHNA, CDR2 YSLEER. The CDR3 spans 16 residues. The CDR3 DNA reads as TGCGCCAGCAGCCAAGAAGGGGCAGGGCTCGCCTATGGCTACACCTTC. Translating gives CASSQEGAGLAYGYTF.

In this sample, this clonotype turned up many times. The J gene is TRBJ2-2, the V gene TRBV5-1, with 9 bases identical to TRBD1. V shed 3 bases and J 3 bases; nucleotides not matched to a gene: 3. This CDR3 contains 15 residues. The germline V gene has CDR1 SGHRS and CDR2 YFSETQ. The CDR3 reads CASSYRGLDTGELFF. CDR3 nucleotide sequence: TGCGCCAGCAGCTACAGGGGGCTCGACACCGGGGAGCTGTTTTTT.

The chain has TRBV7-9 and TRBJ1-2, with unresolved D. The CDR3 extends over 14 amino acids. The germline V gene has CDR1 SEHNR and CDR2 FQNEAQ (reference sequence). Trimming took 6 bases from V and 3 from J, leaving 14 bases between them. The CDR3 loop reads CASSSTRKDYGYTF. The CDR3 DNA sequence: TGTGCCAGCAGTTCGACCCGGAAGGACTATGGCTACACCTTC.

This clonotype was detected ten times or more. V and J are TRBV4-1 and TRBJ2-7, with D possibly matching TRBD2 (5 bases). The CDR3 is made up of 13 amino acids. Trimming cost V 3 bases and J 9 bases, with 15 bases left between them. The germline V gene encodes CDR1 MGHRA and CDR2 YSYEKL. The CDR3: CASSHPGMGWQYF. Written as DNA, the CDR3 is TGCGCCAGCAGCCATCCGGGAATGGGCTGGCAGTACTTC.

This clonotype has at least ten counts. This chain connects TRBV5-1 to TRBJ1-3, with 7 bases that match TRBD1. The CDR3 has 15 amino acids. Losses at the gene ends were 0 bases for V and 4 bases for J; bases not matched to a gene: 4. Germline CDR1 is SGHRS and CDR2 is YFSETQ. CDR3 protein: CASSLDGTVGNTIYF. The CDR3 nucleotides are TGCGCCAGCAGCTTGGACGGGACAGTCGGAAACACCATATATTTT.

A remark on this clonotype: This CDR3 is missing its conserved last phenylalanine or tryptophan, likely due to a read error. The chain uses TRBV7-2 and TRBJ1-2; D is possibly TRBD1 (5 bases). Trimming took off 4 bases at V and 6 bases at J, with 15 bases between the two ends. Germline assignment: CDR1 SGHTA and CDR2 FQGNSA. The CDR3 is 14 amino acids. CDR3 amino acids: CASSSFRDDHGYTL. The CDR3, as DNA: TGTGCCAGCAGCTCGTTCCGGGACGACCATGGCTACACCCTC.

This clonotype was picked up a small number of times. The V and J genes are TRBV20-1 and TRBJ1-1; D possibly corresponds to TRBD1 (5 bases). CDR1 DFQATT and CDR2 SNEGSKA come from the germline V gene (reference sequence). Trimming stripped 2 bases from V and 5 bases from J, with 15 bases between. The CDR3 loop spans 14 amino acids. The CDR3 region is CSARTGGVRTEAFF. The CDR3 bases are TGCAGTGCTAGAACAGGCGGGGTTAGGACTGAAGCTTTCTTT.

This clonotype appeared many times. DNA for the CDR3: TGTGCCAGCAGTTTAACGGGACAGGGCCCCAAATCCTCTGGAAACACCATATATTTT. Its translation is CASSLTGQGPKSSGNTIYF. This sequence joins TRBV28 and TRBJ1-3, with 9 bases fitting TRBD1. The CDR3 loop spans 19 amino acids. Per the germline V gene, CDR1 is MDHEN and CDR2 is SYDVKM. V shed 2 bases, J shed 0 bases, and the junction held 11 bases outside the gene matches. Using reference TRBV28 and TRBJ1-3 for the parts outside the CDR3, the full variable domain is DVKVTQSSRYLVKRTGEKVFLECVQDMDHENMFWYRQDPGLGLRLIYFSYDVKMKEKGDIPEGYSVSREKKERFSLILESASTNQTSMYLCASSLTGQGPKSSGNTIYFGEGSWLTVV.

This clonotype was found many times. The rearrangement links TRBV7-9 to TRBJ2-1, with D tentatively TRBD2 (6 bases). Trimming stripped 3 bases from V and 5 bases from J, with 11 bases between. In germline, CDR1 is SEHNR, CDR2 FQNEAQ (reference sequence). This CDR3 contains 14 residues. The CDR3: CASSLAGTDNEQFF. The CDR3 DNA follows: TGTGCCAGCAGCTTGGCGGGGACCGACAATGAGCAGTTCTTC.

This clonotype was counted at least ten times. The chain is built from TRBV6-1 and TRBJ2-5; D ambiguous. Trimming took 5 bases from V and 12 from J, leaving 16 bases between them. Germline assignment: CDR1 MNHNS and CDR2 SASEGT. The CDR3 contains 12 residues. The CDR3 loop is CASSLAEGKEYF. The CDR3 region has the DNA TGTGCCAGCAGTCTTGCGGAAGGGAAAGAGTACTTC.

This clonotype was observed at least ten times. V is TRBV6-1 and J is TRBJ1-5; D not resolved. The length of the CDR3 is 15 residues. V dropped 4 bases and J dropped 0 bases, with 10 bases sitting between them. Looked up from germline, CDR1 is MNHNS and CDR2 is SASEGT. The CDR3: CASSVYELSNQPQHF. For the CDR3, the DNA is TGTGCCAGCAGTGTCTACGAGCTTAGCAATCAGCCCCAGCATTTT.

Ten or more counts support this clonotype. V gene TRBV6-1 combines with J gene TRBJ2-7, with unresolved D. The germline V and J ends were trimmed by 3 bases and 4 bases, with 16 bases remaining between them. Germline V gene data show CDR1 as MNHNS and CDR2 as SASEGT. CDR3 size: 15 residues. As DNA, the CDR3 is TGTGCCAGCAGTGAGATTTGGAGAACGGAATACGAGCAGTACTTC. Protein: CASSEIWRTEYEQYF.

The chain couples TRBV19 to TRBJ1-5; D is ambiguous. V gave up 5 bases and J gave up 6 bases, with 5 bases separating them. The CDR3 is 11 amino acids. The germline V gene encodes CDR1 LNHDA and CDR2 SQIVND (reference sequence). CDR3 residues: CASSGGQPQHF. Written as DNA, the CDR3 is TGTGCCAGTAGTGGCGGTCAGCCCCAGCATTTT.

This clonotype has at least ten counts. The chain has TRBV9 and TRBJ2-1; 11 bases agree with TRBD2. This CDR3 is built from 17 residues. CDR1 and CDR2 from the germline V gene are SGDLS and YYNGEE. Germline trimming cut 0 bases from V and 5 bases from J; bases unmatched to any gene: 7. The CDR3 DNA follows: TGTGCCAGCAGCGTAGAAAATAGCGGGGGGGCTAACAATGAGCAGTTCTTC. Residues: CASSVENSGGANNEQFF. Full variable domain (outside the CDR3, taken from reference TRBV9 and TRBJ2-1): DSGVTQTPKHLITATGQRVTLRCSPRSGDLSVYWYQQSLDQGLQFLIQYYNGEERAKGNILERFSAQQFPDLHSELNLSSLELGDSALYFCASSVENSGGANNEQFFGPGTRLTVL.

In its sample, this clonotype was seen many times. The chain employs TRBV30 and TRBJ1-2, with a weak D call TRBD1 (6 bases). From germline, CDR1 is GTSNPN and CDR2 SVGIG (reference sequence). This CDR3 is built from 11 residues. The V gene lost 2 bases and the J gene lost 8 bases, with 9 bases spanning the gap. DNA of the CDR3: TGTGCCTGGAGTCGACAGGTCGGCTACACCTTC. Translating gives CAWSRQVGYTF.